The 18 T cell receptor beta chains listed next were all sequenced from one sample in a study of blood T cell repertoires in COVID-19. Sequenced by immunoSEQ multiplex PCR; TCRdb stores in-frame clones only, minus some. The sample lists about 220,000 clones, about 86% occurring once. Sequenced sample: PBMCs or T cells enriched from blood (not recorded which). The source of these receptors is a woman aged 40 to 49 with acute COVID-19.

DNA for the CDR3: TGTGCCAGTACGACTCCGGGACAGAACAATTCACCCCTCCACTTT. Translating it yields CASTTPGQNNSPLHF. V is TRBV19 and J is TRBJ1-6; 7 bases are shared with TRBD1. J gave up 7 bases and V 7 bases, and 10 bases lay outside the gene matches. This CDR3 has 15 amino acids. Germline values: CDR1 LNHDA, CDR2 SQIVND (reference sequence). Variable domain in full (rest from reference TRBV19 and TRBJ1-6): DGGITQSPKYLFRKEGQNVTLSCEQNLNHDAMYWYRQDPGQGLRLIYYSQIVNDFQKGDIAEGYSVSREKKESFPLTVTSAQKNPTAFYLCASTTPGQNNSPLHFGNGTRLTVT.

The chain couples TRBV7-2 to TRBJ1-2; no reliable D call. There are 14 residues in the CDR3. V was clipped by 4 bases and J by 5 bases, with 14 bases between them. The germline V gene encodes CDR1 SGHTA and CDR2 FQGNSA. CDR3: CASSYNEAPYGYTF. In DNA form, the CDR3 reads TGTGCCAGCAGCTATAACGAAGCCCCTTATGGCTACACCTTC. Full variable domain (rest looked up from reference TRBV7-2 and TRBJ1-2): GAGVSQSPSNKVTEKGKDVELRCDPISGHTALYWYRQSLGQGLEFLIYFQGNSAPDKSGLPSDRFSAERTGGSVSTLTIQRTQQEDSAVYLCASSYNEAPYGYTFGSGTRLTVV.

The chain couples TRBV9 to TRBJ1-1, with 8 bases identical to TRBD1. Looked up from germline, CDR1 is SGDLS and CDR2 is YYNGEE. V shed 6 bases, J shed 2 bases, and the junction held 3 bases outside the gene matches. This CDR3 contains 13 residues. This chain's CDR3 is CASTRGRNTEAFF. CDR3 in DNA: TGTGCCAGCACCAGGGGGCGAAACACTGAAGCTTTCTTT. The full variable domain, its missing parts supplied by reference TRBV9 and TRBJ1-1, is DSGVTQTPKHLITATGQRVTLRCSPRSGDLSVYWYQQSLDQGLQFLIQYYNGEERAKGNILERFSAQQFPDLHSELNLSSLELGDSALYFCASTRGRNTEAFFGQGTRLTVV.

The chain recombines TRBV3-1 (or the pseudogene TRBV3-2) with TRBJ2-3, with 7 bases identical to TRBD2. Looked up from germline, CDR1 is LGHDT and CDR2 is YNNKEL (reference sequence). The CDR3 contains 16 residues. V was pared by 4 bases and J by 1 base, with 8 bases of the junction left unmatched. CDR3 residues: CASSLSGGGRTDTQYF. The CDR3 nucleotides read TGTGCCAGCAGCCTCTCCGGCGGGGGACGCACAGATACGCAGTATTTT.

The rearrangement uses TRBV3-1 (or the pseudogene TRBV3-2) and TRBJ1-4, with 7 bases identical to TRBD1. Germline assignment: CDR1 LGHDT and CDR2 YNNKEL (reference sequence). The trim removed 6 bases at V and 8 bases at J, leaving 6 bases unmatched. The CDR3 sequence is 13 residues long. CDR3 DNA sequence: TGTGCCAGCAGACCTACAGGGGTCGAAAAACTGTTTTTT. Translation gives CASRPTGVEKLFF.

The chain has TRBV5-4 and TRBJ1-6; no firm D call. Germline V CDR1 and CDR2: SGHNT, YYREEE (reference sequence). The CDR3 totals 15 residues. V was cut by 0 bases and J by 5 bases, with 9 bases left in between. Here the CDR3 DNA reads TGTGCCAGCAGCTTGGGTGGGGAGGATAATTCACCCCTCCACTTT. Protein product: CASSLGGEDNSPLHF. Together with reference TRBV5-4 and TRBJ1-6, the CDR3 gives the full variable domain: ETGVTQSPTHLIKTRGQQVTLRCSSQSGHNTVSWYQQALGQGPQFIFQYYREEENGRGNFPPRFSGLQFPNYSSELNVNALELDDSALYLCASSLGGEDNSPLHFGNGTRLTVT.

This rearrangement joins TRBV28 to TRBJ2-7; TRBD1 is a possible D gene (6 bases). Germline V gives CDR1 MDHEN, CDR2 SYDVKM. The CDR3 loop spans 12 amino acids. With 7 bases removed from V and 2 bases from J, the gap between germline ends came to 9 bases. In nucleotides, the CDR3 is TGTGCCAGCAACCAGGGGCCCTACGAGCAGTACTTC. Protein product: CASNQGPYEQYF.

V gene TRBV5-1 combines with J gene TRBJ1-1, with D possibly matching TRBD1 (6 bases). CDR1 is SGHRS, CDR2 YFSETQ, per germline. The V end lost 5 bases, the J end lost 0 bases, and 11 bases lay between the germline ends. CDR3 size: 14 residues. DNA of the CDR3: TGCGCCAGCAGTGAGTCAGGGGTGAACACTGAAGCTTTCTTT. This translates into CASSESGVNTEAFF.

The rearrangement joins TRBV6-5 to TRBJ2-1; a weak D match, TRBD2 (6 bases). Trimming pared 2 bases from V and 10 bases from J, leaving 18 bases between. Germline assignment: CDR1 MNHEY and CDR2 SVGAGI. This CDR3 has 15 residues. CDR3 residues: CASSYRAVTGGEQFF. For the CDR3, the DNA is TGTGCCAGCAGTTACCGGGCGGTCACCGGGGGAGAGCAGTTCTTC.

The chain links TRBV10-3 to TRBJ2-7; D is unresolved. Per germline, CDR1 ENHRY and CDR2 SYGVKD. The CDR3 sequence is 15 residues long. V shed 2 bases and J shed 9 bases, with 20 bases lying between them. As DNA, the CDR3 is TGTGCCATCAGTGAGGCCCTTTTAATAGCCAGTGGGCAGTACTTC. Translating gives CAISEALLIASGQYF.

This rearrangement joins TRBV9 to TRBJ2-2, with D possibly TRBD2 on 5 matching bases. Germline CDR1 and CDR2: SGDLS and YYNGEE. The CDR3 totals 13 residues. Trimming took off 3 bases at V and 7 bases at J, with 10 bases between the two ends. Written as DNA, the CDR3 is TGTGCCAGCAGCGCAAACGGGGTCGGGGAGCTGTTTTTT. It specifies CASSANGVGELFF.

The rearrangement uses TRBV27 and TRBJ2-2; 15 positions agree with TRBD2. The CDR3 is 17 amino acids. Germline lookup yields CDR1 MNHEY and CDR2 SMNVEV (reference sequence). The V segment lost 5 bases and the J segment 6 bases; nucleotides outside the gene matches: 7. The CDR3 sequence is CASSHGLAGGLAGELFF. As DNA, the CDR3 is TGTGCCAGCAGTCACGGACTAGCGGGAGGGCTCGCCGGGGAGCTGTTTTTT.

This chain joins TRBV5-1 and TRBJ2-2; 7 bases line up with TRBD2. The CDR3 totals 19 residues. V shed 0 bases, J shed 2 bases, and the junction held 13 bases outside the gene matches. Germline CDR1 SGHRS, CDR2 YFSETQ. The CDR3 DNA reads as TGCGCCAGCAGCTTGGGACGGGAGGTAACTTTGGCAAACACCGGGGAGCTGTTTTTT. It yields the protein CASSLGREVTLANTGELFF.

The V gene is TRBV4-1, the J gene TRBJ2-7; D is ambiguous. The CDR3 is 14 amino acids. V lost 1 base and J 2 bases, leaving 9 bases between the germline ends. CDR1 is MGHRA and CDR2 is YSYEKL in the germline V gene. CDR3 loop: CASSQGYNTYEQYF. For the CDR3, the DNA is TGCGCCAGCAGCCAAGGGTACAATACCTACGAGCAGTACTTC.

The chain's CDR3 is CASSPQGGQGATYGYTF. CDR3 in DNA: TGTGCCAGCAGCCCCCAAGGTGGACAGGGGGCGACCTATGGCTACACCTTC. This chain uses TRBV5-6 with TRBJ1-2; 11 bases fit TRBD1. From germline, CDR1 is SGHDT and CDR2 YYEEEE. The CDR3 sequence is 17 residues long. The V gene end was trimmed by 4 bases and the J gene end by 4 bases; junction bases not matched to a gene: 12.

The chain employs TRBV27 and TRBJ1-2, with a weak D call TRBD1 (6 bases). The CDR3 sequence is 14 residues long. V lost 0 bases, J lost 5 bases, and 10 bases lay in between. Germline lookup yields CDR1 MNHEY and CDR2 SMNVEV (reference sequence). CDR3 in DNA: TGTGCCAGCAGTTTATCGGGGGCCCCATATGGCTACACCTTC. The encoded protein is CASSLSGAPYGYTF.

The V call is TRBV7-2, the J call TRBJ2-3; D might be TRBD2 (7 bases). The CDR3 has 15 amino acids. V was shortened by 6 bases and J by 3 bases, with 16 bases between the two germline ends. Germline V gene lookup returns CDR1 SGHTA and CDR2 FQGNSA. CDR3 nucleotide sequence: TGTGCCAGCAGAACCGGGGGGCGGCCAACAGATACGCAGTATTTT. Protein product: CASRTGGRPTDTQYF.

The chain employs TRBV5-1 and TRBJ1-5, with 9 bases lining up with TRBD1. Germline lookup yields CDR1 SGHRS and CDR2 YFSETQ. V lost 0 bases to trimming and J lost 7 bases; unmatched junction nucleotides: 5. CDR3 length: 15 residues. CDR3 DNA sequence: TGCGCCAGCAGCTTGGGCGACAGGGGGAGGCAGCCCCAGCATTTT. This gives the protein CASSLGDRGRQPQHF.